The 24 T cell receptor beta chains listed next were all sequenced from one sample in a study of graft-versus-host responses after intestinal transplantation. The data were produced by immunoSEQ multiplex PCR, yet TCRdb's version contains in-frame clones alone and is incomplete. The table lists around 19,000 clones, roughly 40% of them singletons. This specimen was alloreactive CD4+ T cells from a mixed lymphocyte reaction culture, taken before intestinal transplant. Noted subset: CFSE-low proliferating T cells sorted from roughly six-day pre-transplant mixed lymphocyte reaction (GvH or HvG direction). These receptors all come from a human patient who received an intestinal transplant.

The chain recombines TRBV19 with TRBJ1-6; perhaps TRBD1 as D (6 bases). Trimming took 6 bases from V and 4 from J, leaving 16 bases between them. Germline lookup yields CDR1 LNHDA and CDR2 SQIVND (reference sequence). The CDR3 runs to 16 residues. The CDR3, as DNA: TGTGCCAGTAGCCTCTCAAGGGGGGCGTATAATTCACCCCTCCACTTT. This translates into CASSLSRGAYNSPLHF.

V gene TRBV19 combines with J gene TRBJ2-6; D is undetermined. CDR1 and CDR2 (germline): LNHDA, SQIVND (reference sequence). This CDR3 is 18 amino acids long. V was trimmed by 7 bases and J by 0 bases, leaving 19 bases between them. DNA for the CDR3: TGTGCCAGTACCCTCCTTCCCTGGCGGACCTCTGGGGCCAACGTCCTGACTTTC. This gives the protein CASTLLPWRTSGANVLTF.

The chain combines TRBV9 with TRBJ1-6; weak D call: TRBD1 (6 bases). The CDR3 consists of 17 residues. The V gene lost 0 bases and the J gene lost 4 bases, with 14 bases spanning the gap. Germline V gene data show CDR1 as SGDLS and CDR2 as YYNGEE. The CDR3 DNA is TGTGCCAGCAGCGTAGATCGGGGGGCTAGATATAATTCACCCCTCCACTTT. Translated: CASSVDRGARYNSPLHF.

The CDR3 loop is CASSQGPFSRFHEQYF. CDR3 coding DNA: TGCGCCAGCAGCCAGGGCCCATTTTCCCGGTTCCACGAGCAGTACTTC. The chain recombines TRBV4-1 with TRBJ2-7; D unresolved. Germline CDR1 reads MGHRA; CDR2 reads YSYEKL. This CDR3 is built from 16 residues. Trimming pared 3 bases from V and 5 bases from J, leaving 20 bases between.

This clone was found a few times. The V gene is TRBV6-6, the J gene TRBJ1-2; D is perhaps TRBD1 (6 bases). Germline V gene data show CDR1 as MNHNY and CDR2 as SVGAGI (reference sequence). Deletions cut 2 bases from V and 5 bases from J, with 12 bases between. The CDR3 is 14 amino acids. For the CDR3, the DNA is TGTGCCAGCAGTTACATGGCCCAGGGGTATGGCTACACCTTC. Protein sequence: CASSYMAQGYGYTF.

V usage is TRBV25-1 and J usage is TRBJ2-7, with D possibly matching TRBD1 (6 bases). The CDR3 has 14 residues. The ends were cut back, 0 bases at V and 5 bases at J, with 11 bases in the middle. CDR1 is MGHDK, CDR2 SYGVNS, per germline. CDR3 DNA sequence: TGTGCCAGCAGTGAATATAGGGACACCCACGAGCAGTACTTC. Its protein product is CASSEYRDTHEQYF.

Only one count was recorded for this clone. The chain combines TRBV2 with TRBJ1-5, with TRBD1 matching 8 bases. The CDR3 length is 15 residues. The germline V gene encodes CDR1 SNHLY and CDR2 FYNNEI. V shed 2 bases and J 6 bases; nucleotides not matched to a gene: 6. CDR3 residues: CASSERQGASQPQHF. The CDR3 DNA is TGTGCCAGCAGTGAACGCCAGGGGGCAAGTCAGCCCCAGCATTTT.

This chain uses TRBV19 with TRBJ2-7; TRBD1 matches at 10 bases. The V gene's germline CDR1 is LNHDA and CDR2 SQIVND (reference sequence). This CDR3 comprises 16 residues. Losses at the gene ends were 3 bases for V and 4 bases for J; bases not matched to a gene: 9. For the CDR3, the DNA is TGTGCCAGTAGTATCCAACCGGGACAGGGGAGGTACGAGCAGTACTTC. Translated: CASSIQPGQGRYEQYF.

The rearrangement uses TRBV11-2 and TRBJ1-1; no definite D call. Per the germline V gene, CDR1 is SGHAT and CDR2 is FQNNGV. The CDR3 is 13 residues long. V lost 6 bases and J lost 4, with 12 bases in between. The CDR3 sequence: CASSSRGPTEAFF. The CDR3 region has the DNA TGTGCCAGCAGTTCCCGCGGGCCCACTGAAGCTTTCTTT.

This clone occurred a few times. The CDR3 carries no conserved terminal phenylalanine or tryptophan, so it likely arises from a read error. Because the CDR3's place on the DNA is in doubt, the DNA is left out and the CDR3 is given as listed by TCRdb. The rearrangement uses TRBV6-6 and TRBJ1-4; the D call of TRBD1 is as the table states it, not checked on the DNA. The CDR3 totals 9 residues, both ends included. Per the germline V gene, CDR1 is MNHNY and CDR2 is SVGAGI (reference sequence). The CDR3 reads CASTPGQPV.

The V and J genes are TRBV11-2 and TRBJ2-1, with 10 bases matching TRBD2. V was clipped by 2 bases and J by 9 bases; unmatched bases: 13. Germline loops: CDR1 SGHAT, CDR2 FQNNGV. The CDR3 contains 17 residues. CDR3 coding DNA: TGTGCCAGCAGCTTATCGAGCGGGGGGGGCCGGGTTAGTGAGCAGTTCTTC. Encoded protein: CASSLSSGGGRVSEQFF.

V usage is TRBV7-9 and J usage is TRBJ2-5; D uncertain. From germline, CDR1 is SEHNR and CDR2 FQNEAQ (reference sequence). V was trimmed by 1 base and J by 2 bases, leaving 17 bases between them. This CDR3 is 17 amino acids long. CDR3 DNA sequence: TGTGCCAGCAGCTTAGTTCGGATCACCCGTCTTCAAGAGACCCAGTACTTC. Residues: CASSLVRITRLQETQYF.

The V call is TRBV4-2, the J call TRBJ2-7; 10 bases map to TRBD2. Germline V lookup: CDR1 LGHNA, CDR2 YNFKEQ. The CDR3 covers 16 residues. Germline trimming cut 0 bases from V and 3 bases from J; bases unmatched to any gene: 5. DNA for the CDR3: TGTGCCAGCAGCCAAGAAATTCGGACTAGCGGCTACGAGCAGTACTTC. This gives the protein CASSQEIRTSGYEQYF.

This clone turned up a few times. The V call is TRBV5-1, the J call TRBJ1-4, with 10 bases aligning to TRBD1. V lost 1 base, J lost 3 bases, and 6 bases stayed unmatched. Looked up from germline, CDR1 is SGHRS and CDR2 is YFSETQ. CDR3 length: 17 residues. The CDR3 loop is CASSLSGTGVSNEKLFF. The CDR3 coding sequence is TGCGCCAGCAGCTTGAGTGGGACAGGGGTTTCTAATGAAAAACTGTTTTTT. Combining the CDR3 with reference TRBV5-1 and TRBJ1-4 gives the whole variable domain KAGVTQTPRYLIKTRGQQVTLSCSPISGHRSVSWYQQTPGQGLQFLFEYFSETQRNKGNFPGRFSGRQFSNSRSEMNVSTLELGDSALYLCASSLSGTGVSNEKLFFGSGTQLSVL.

V is TRBV6-1 and J is TRBJ1-4, with D maybe TRBD1 (6 bases). V gave up 6 bases and J gave up 4 bases, with 9 bases separating them. Germline V lookup: CDR1 MNHNS, CDR2 SASEGT. There are 13 residues in the CDR3. The DNA for the CDR3 is TGTGCCAGCAGCTGGACAGTTAATGAAAAACTGTTTTTT. Its translation is CASSWTVNEKLFF.

V is TRBV19 and J is TRBJ2-7; TRBD2 matches at 10 bases. This CDR3 has 14 residues. V was pared by 9 bases and J by 4 bases, with 9 bases of the junction left unmatched. Germline CDR1 LNHDA, CDR2 SQIVND (reference sequence). This CDR3 reads CARRRERGGYEQYF. The CDR3 nucleotides are TGTGCCAGACGAAGAGAGCGGGGGGGGTACGAGCAGTACTTC. Complete variable domain (other parts from reference TRBV19 and TRBJ2-7): DGGITQSPKYLFRKEGQNVTLSCEQNLNHDAMYWYRQDPGQGLRLIYYSQIVNDFQKGDIAEGYSVSREKKESFPLTVTSAQKNPTAFYLCARRRERGGYEQYFGPGTRLTVT.

This clone has only a few counts. V usage is TRBV2 and J usage is TRBJ2-7; TRBD2 matches at 8 bases. Germline trimming cut 7 bases from V and 3 bases from J; bases unmatched to any gene: 8. This CDR3 has 14 residues. Germline V gene data show CDR1 as SNHLY and CDR2 as FYNNEI. The CDR3 DNA reads as TGTGCCAGCAAGGGACTAGTGAGTGGCTACGAGCAGTACTTC. Its protein product is CASKGLVSGYEQYF.

The chain's CDR3 is CASTDTWFSNQPQHF. The CDR3 nucleotides read TGTGCCAGCACGGACACATGGTTTAGCAATCAGCCCCAGCATTTT. V usage is TRBV6-1 and J usage is TRBJ1-5, with a weak D call TRBD1 (5 bases). Germline loops: CDR1 MNHNS, CDR2 SASEGT. There are 15 residues in the CDR3. V lost 7 bases to trimming and J lost 0 bases, with 13 bases between them.

The rearrangement joins TRBV10-3 to TRBJ1-6, with D possibly TRBD1 on 5 matching bases. V was shortened by 2 bases and J by 10 bases, with 9 bases between the two germline ends. In germline, CDR1 is ENHRY, CDR2 SYGVKD. The CDR3 loop spans 13 amino acids. The CDR3 protein is CAISERRGSPLHF. As DNA, the CDR3 is TGTGCCATCAGTGAGCGGAGGGGATCACCCCTCCACTTT.

The rearrangement links TRBV5-6 to TRBJ1-3, with 11 bases lining up with TRBD1. The CDR3 spans 18 residues. The V gene end was trimmed by 3 bases and the J gene end by 4 bases; junction bases not matched to a gene: 12. CDR1 and CDR2 (germline): SGHDT, YYEEEE. The CDR3 DNA follows: TGTGCCAGCAGCTCAACCTTGGACAGGGGGCTATTGGGAAACACCATATATTTT. Its translation: CASSSTLDRGLLGNTIYF.

The V and J genes are TRBV5-4 and TRBJ2-4; D is uncertain. CDR3 length equals 15 residues. Per the germline V gene, CDR1 is SGHNT and CDR2 is YYREEE (reference sequence). V was clipped by 0 bases and J by 3 bases, with 10 bases between them. The CDR3: CASSLVKGGKNIQYF. CDR3 DNA sequence: TGTGCCAGCAGCTTGGTGAAGGGCGGCAAAAACATTCAGTACTTC. Full variable domain (rest looked up from reference TRBV5-4 and TRBJ2-4): ETGVTQSPTHLIKTRGQQVTLRCSSQSGHNTVSWYQQALGQGPQFIFQYYREEENGRGNFPPRFSGLQFPNYSSELNVNALELDDSALYLCASSLVKGGKNIQYFGAGTRLSVL.

V gene TRBV5-8 combines with J gene TRBJ2-1, with TRBD1 matching over 11 bases. Germline loops: CDR1 SGHTS, CDR2 YDEGEE. CDR3 size: 17 residues. V shed 4 bases and J 3 bases; nucleotides not matched to a gene: 9. CDR3 residues: CASSPPRGTGGYNEQFF. CDR3 bases: TGTGCCAGCAGCCCCCCACGGGGGACAGGGGGCTACAATGAGCAGTTCTTC.

The chain links TRBV9 to TRBJ2-6; D remains unclear. CDR1 is SGDLS and CDR2 is YYNGEE in the germline V gene. This CDR3 spans 18 amino acids. Trimming removed 7 bases from V and 5 bases from J, with 25 bases in between. Written as DNA, the CDR3 is TGTGCCAGCGGATGCACGTACTCAAAACAAAGTCGGGCCAACGTCCTGACTTTC. Protein: CASGCTYSKQSRANVLTF.

This clone has only one observation. J is TRBJ1-6 and V is TRBV5-1; D ambiguous. V was trimmed by 0 bases and J by 0 bases, leaving 7 bases between them. The CDR3 is 16 amino acids. CDR1 is SGHRS, CDR2 YFSETQ, per germline. CDR3 loop: CASSLVGSSYNSPLHF. CDR3 DNA sequence: TGCGCCAGCAGCTTGGTGGGGAGCTCCTATAATTCACCCCTCCACTTT.